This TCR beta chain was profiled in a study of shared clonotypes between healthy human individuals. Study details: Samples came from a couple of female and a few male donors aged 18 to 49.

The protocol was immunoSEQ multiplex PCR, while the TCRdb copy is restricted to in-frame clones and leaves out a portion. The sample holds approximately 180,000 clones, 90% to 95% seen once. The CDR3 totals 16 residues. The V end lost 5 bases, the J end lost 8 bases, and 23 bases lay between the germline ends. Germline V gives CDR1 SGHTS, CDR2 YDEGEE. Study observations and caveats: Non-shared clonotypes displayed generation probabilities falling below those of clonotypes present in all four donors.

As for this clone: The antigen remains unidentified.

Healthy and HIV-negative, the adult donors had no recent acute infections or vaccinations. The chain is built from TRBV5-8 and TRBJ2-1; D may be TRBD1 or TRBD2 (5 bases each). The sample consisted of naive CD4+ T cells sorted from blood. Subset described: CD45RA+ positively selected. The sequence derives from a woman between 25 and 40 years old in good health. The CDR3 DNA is TGTGCCAGCAGAGAGGGACGGCTCGTGGGGAACGATGAGCAGTTCTTC. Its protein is CASREGRLVGNDEQFF.